This T cell receptor beta chain stems from a study of blood T cells in healthy people across ages (dated by TCRdb to about 2015). For the wider study: In model experiments, roughly one uniquely barcoded TCR beta cDNA molecule per two T cells was captured by template switching. To track age-related changes in TCR beta repertoire diversity, the study relied on deep sequencing normalized with unique cDNA molecular identifiers. Four age groups were formed from the donors: young (average 16 years), middle-aged (more than 35), aged (62) and long-lived (less than 85). To avoid experimental bias, donors of different ages were distributed randomly across sequencing lanes. Using the same blood draw, the study looked at two additional independent replicas of 1 million unique cDNA reads for two donors, one aged 18 to 30 and the other aged 80 or older.

Comments on this clonotype: Its recognized antigen is unknown. No much larger clonotype is one base removed from it; base qualities were not supplied.

Here is what the overall study found, with its caveats: The CMV infection status of donors was not known, potentially confounding age-related changes in expanded clonotypes. As age increased, observed TCR beta diversity per million T cells dropped in a roughly linear way, and a significant reduction was already evident by age roughly 36. The percentage of naive T cells measured by flow cytometry correlated strongly with observed TCR beta diversity. Total diversity estimates from one million sequenced T cells were considered lower bounds and underestimates. Bulk unsorted PBMC profiling prevented conclusive comparison of naive and antigen-experienced compartments. The long-lived group showed more naive CD4+ T cells, fewer expanded clones and increased TCR diversity than the aged group, suggesting age selection.

The approximately 39 donors, aged 6 to 90 years, were systemically healthy Caucasian individuals from Russia. Each donor gave around 9.5 milliliters of peripheral blood, collected into EDTA-treated Vacutainer tubes. Ficoll-Paque density-gradient centrifugation was used to isolate PBMCs, with at least 7 million per sample. Trizol reagent was used to extract total RNA from PBMCs, with at least 6 micrograms per sample. Naive CD45RAhigh/CD27high T cell percentages were measured by flow cytometry on a PBMC aliquot from every donor. The CDR3 runs 12 amino acids, cysteine and phenylalanine included. Just the 36-base CDR3 DNA is kept, in frame starting at base 1. V drops 5 bases and J drops 9 bases, leaving 11 bases in between. The germline V gene gives CDR1 as SGHTA and CDR2 as FQGNSA. The library relied on 5' RACE. Sequencing relied on an Illumina HiSeq 2500. The second PCR ran for roughly 7 to 11 cycles and used a J-beta primer mix along with a sample-barcoded 5' primer. A unique molecular identifier was introduced onto each TCR beta cDNA molecule by a template-switch 5' adaptor carrying 12 random nucleotides. Each sample yielded at least 2.5 million CDR3-containing paired-end reads. First-strand cDNA was synthesized from all RNA with the Mint cDNA synthesis kit, primed by a TRBC-specific oligonucleotide. After uracil-DNA glycosylase treatment, a first 18-cycle PCR used universal primers M1SS and BC2_uni_R on all cDNA. The source study handled its data this way. Normalization of each sample was performed by random selection of 1 million high-quality reads, each carrying a distinct molecular identifier. Instead of being binned into consensus sequences, reads that shared molecular identifiers were thrown out. MiTCR, run with a Q25 quality threshold and the strictest error-elimination algorithm, handled CDR3 identification, clonotype clustering and error correction. Lower-bound total TCR beta diversity was estimated with a nonparametric unseen species model using Euler transformation. TCRdb ran its own pipeline on the public reads, namely fastp trimming at Q25 and MiXCR clone calling, and kept in-frame beta chains. Rows merge per CDR3 protein into single entries with the most common DNA and genes. The V and J calls follow TCRdb's processing rather than the paper's. This sample comprises roughly 930,000 distinct CDR3 sequences, roughly 43% of them detected only once. The ten largest clones represent under 15% of the sample.

This clonotype was sampled from a man aged 30 to 39 in good health. Sequencing used blood. Rearrangement joined TRBV7-2 to TRBJ2-1; no D segment can be confidently identified. The CDR3 corresponds to CASSATGSEQFF. The DNA is TGTGCCAGCAGCGCAACCGGGTCTGAGCAGTTCTTC.